This TCR beta chain was sequenced in a study of tumor-infiltrating lymphocytes in primary liver carcinoma. Study summary: The patients comprised men and women between the ages of 30 and 69 years. Read depth, roughly 3.65 to 7.13 million productive TCRbeta reads, did not differ significantly between tissues. Overall study results and limits: Bulk, unsorted sampling meant CD4+ and CD8+ repertoires went uncompared. Pairs of tumor regions overlapped more than tumor-adjacent and tumor-blood pairs did.

A primer matching the constant region was used to make TCR beta cDNA from around 460 ng of total RNA. Slightly modified ARM-PCR served as the procedure for the TCR beta libraries. These libraries came from three rounds of nested multiplex PCR. Investigators reported that the first two PCR rounds, at roughly 10 cycles each, used TRBV1-TRBV30 forward primers with a C-beta reverse primer. TCRdb re-called the multiplex PCR reads through MiXCR, storing one row per CDR3 protein. The sample includes 300,000 to 350,000 distinct CDR3 sequences, 65% seen only once; the top ten take about 6.5%. This CDR3 region has 13 residues. V shed 10 bases and J shed 0 bases, with 7 bases lying between them. CDR1 is MNHEY, CDR2 SVGAGI, per germline. Researchers drew blood RNA from unsorted whole blood and extracted germline DNA as well. This clonotype occurred a few times. Its antigen is still unknown.

Sequenced: peripheral blood. The V call is TRBV6-5, the J call TRBJ2-6; D unresolved. The origin of this receptor is a man aged 40-49 years with primary liver carcinoma and hepatitis B virus infection. CDR3 sequence reads: CATYPSGANVLTF. The CDR3 nucleotides are TGTGCCACCTACCCCTCTGGGGCCAACGTCCTGACTTTC.